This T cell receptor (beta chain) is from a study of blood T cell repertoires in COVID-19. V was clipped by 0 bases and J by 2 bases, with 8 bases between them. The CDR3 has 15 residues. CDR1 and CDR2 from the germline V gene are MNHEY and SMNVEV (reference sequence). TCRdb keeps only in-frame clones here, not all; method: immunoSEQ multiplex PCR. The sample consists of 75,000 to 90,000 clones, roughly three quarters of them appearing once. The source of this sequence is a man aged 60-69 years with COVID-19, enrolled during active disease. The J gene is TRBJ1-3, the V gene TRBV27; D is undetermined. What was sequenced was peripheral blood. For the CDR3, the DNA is TGTGCCAGCAGTTTATCGAGGGCAACTGGAAACACCATATATTTT. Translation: CASSLSRATGNTIYF.